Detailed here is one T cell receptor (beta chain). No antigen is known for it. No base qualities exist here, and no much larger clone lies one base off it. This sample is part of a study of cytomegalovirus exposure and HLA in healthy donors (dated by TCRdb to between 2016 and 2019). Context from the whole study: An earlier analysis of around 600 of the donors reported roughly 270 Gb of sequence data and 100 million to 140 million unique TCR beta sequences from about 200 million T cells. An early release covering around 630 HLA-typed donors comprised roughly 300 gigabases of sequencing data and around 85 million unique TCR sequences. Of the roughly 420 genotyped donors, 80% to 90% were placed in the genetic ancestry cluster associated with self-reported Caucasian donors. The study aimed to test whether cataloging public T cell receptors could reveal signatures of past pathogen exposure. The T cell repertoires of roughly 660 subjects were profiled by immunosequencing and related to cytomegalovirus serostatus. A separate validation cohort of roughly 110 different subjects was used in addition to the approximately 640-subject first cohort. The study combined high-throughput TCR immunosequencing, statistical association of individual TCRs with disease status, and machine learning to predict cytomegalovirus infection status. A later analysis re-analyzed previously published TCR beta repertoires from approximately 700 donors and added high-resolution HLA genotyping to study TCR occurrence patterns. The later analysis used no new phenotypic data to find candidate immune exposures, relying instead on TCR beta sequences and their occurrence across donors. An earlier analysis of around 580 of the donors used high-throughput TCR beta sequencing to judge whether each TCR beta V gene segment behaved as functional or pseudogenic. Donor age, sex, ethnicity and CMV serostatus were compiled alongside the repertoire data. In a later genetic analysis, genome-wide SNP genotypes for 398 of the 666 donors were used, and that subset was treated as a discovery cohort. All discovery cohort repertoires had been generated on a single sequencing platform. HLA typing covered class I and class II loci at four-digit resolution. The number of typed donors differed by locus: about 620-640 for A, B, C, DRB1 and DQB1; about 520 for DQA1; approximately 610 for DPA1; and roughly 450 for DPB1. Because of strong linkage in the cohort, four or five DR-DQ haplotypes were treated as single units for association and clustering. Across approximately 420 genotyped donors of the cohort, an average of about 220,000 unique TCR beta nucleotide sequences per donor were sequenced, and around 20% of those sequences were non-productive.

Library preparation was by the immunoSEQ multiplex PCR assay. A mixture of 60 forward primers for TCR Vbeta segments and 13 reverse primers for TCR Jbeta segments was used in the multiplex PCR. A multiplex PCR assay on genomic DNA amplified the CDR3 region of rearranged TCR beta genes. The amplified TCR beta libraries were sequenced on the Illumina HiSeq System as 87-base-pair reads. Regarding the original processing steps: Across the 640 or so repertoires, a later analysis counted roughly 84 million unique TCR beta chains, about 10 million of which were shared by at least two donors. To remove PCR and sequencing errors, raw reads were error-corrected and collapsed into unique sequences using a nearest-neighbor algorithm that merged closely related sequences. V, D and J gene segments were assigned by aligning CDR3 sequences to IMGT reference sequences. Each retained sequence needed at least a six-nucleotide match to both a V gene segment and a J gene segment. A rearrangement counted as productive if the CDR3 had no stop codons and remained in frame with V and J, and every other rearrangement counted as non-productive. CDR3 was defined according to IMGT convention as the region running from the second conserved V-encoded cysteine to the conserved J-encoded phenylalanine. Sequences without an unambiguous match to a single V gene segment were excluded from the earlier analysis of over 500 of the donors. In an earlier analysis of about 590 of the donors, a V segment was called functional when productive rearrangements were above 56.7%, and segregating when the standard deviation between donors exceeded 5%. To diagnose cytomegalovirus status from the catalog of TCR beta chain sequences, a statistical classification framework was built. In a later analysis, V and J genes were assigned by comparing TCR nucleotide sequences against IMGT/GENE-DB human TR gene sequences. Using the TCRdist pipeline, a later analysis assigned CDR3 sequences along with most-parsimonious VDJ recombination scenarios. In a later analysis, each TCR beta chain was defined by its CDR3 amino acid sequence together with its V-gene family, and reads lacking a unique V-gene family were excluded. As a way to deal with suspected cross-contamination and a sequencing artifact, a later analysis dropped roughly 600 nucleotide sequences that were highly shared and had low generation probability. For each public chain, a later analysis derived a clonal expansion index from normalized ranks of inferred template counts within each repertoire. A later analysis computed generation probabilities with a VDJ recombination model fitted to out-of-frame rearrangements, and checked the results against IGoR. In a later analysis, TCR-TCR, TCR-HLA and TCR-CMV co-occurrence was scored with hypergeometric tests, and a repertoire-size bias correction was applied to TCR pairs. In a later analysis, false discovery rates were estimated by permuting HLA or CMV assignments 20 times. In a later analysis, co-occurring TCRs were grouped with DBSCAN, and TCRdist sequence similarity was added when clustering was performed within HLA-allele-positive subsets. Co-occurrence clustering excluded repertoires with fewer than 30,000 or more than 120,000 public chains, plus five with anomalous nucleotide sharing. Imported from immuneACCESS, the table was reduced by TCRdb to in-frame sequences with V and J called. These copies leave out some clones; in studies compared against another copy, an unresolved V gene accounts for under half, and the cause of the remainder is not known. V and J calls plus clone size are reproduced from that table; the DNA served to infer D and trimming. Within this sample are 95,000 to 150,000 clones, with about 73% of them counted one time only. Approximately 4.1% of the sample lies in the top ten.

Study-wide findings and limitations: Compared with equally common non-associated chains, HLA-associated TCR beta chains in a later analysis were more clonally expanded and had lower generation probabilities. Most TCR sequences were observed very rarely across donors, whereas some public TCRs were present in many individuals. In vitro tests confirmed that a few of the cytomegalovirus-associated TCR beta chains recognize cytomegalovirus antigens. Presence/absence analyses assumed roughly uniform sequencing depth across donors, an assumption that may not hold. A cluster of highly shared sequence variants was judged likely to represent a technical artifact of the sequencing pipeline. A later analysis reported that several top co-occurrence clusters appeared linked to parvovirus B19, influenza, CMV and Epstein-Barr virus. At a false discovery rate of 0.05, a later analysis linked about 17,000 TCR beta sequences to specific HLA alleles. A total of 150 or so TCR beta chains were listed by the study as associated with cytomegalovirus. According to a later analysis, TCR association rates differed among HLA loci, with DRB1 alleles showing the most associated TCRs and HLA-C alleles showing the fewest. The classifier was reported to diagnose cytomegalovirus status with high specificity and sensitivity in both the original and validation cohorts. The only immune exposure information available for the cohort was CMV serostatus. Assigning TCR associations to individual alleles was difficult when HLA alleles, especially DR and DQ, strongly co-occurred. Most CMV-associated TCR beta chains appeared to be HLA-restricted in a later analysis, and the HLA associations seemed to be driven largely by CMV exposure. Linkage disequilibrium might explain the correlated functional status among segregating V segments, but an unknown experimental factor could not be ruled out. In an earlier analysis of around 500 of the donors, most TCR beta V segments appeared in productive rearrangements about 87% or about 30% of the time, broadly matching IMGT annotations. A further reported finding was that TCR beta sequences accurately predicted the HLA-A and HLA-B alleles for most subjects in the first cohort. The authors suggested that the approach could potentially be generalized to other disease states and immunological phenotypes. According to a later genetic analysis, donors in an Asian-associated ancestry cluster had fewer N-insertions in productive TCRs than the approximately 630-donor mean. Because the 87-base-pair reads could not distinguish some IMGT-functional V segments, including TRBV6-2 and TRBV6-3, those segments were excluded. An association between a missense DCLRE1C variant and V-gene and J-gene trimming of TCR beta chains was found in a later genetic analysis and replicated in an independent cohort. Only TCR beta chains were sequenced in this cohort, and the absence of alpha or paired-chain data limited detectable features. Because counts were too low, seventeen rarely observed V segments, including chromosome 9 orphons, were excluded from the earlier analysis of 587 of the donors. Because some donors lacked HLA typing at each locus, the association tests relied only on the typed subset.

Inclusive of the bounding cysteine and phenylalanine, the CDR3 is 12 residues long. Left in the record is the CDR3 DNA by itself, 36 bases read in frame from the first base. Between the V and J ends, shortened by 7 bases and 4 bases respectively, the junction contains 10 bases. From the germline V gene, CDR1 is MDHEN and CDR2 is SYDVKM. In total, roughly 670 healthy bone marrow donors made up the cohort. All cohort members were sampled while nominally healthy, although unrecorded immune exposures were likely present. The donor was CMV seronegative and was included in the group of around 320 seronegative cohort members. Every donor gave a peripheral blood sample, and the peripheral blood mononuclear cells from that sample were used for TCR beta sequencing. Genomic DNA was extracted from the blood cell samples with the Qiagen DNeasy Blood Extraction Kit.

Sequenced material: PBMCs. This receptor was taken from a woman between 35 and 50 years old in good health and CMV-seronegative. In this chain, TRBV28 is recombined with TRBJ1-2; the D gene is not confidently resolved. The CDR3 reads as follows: CASNGQSYGYTF. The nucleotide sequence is TGTGCCAGCAATGGGCAGAGCTATGGCTACACCTTC.